The 28 T cell receptor beta chains given below trace back to one sample, sequenced in a study of regulatory T cells in long-lasting Graves disease. Time point defined: persistent/refractory GD, antithyroid drugs over 5 years with positive TRAb. From RNA extracted from PBMCs, the TCR library was made. The TCR beta library used iRepertoire HTBI primers with Arm-PCR amplification of CDR3. Each CDR3 protein is one row after TCRdb ran MiXCR on the multiplex PCR reads. Of some 300,000 distinct CDR3 sequences listed, 22% are singletons. Material: peripheral blood mononuclear cells (PBMCs), obtained when the disease was refractory, from a patient treated with antithyroid drugs. The receptors here all came from a female donor with Graves disease.

The chain joins TRBV28 to TRBJ2-3; D remains ambiguous. The germline CDR1 and CDR2 sequences are MDHEN and SYDVKM. Trimming stripped 6 bases from V and 2 bases from J, with 3 bases between. The CDR3 has 11 amino acids. The DNA for the CDR3 is TGTGCCAGCAGATTCACAGATACGCAGTATTTT. Translated: CASRFTDTQYF. Full variable domain (missing parts from reference TRBV28 and TRBJ2-3): DVKVTQSSRYLVKRTGEKVFLECVQDMDHENMFWYRQDPGLGLRLIYFSYDVKMKEKGDIPEGYSVSREKKERFSLILESASTNQTSMYLCASRFTDTQYFGPGTRLTVL.

This clonotype appeared many times. The chain recombines TRBV6-1 with TRBJ2-2; D ambiguous. The germline V and J ends were trimmed by 8 bases and 7 bases, with 14 bases remaining between them. This CDR3 region has 13 residues. Germline V lookup: CDR1 MNHNS, CDR2 SASEGT. CDR3 amino acids: CASGVVGIGELFF. The CDR3 DNA sequence: TGTGCCAGCGGGGTGGTTGGCATCGGGGAGCTGTTTTTT.

Of note for this clonotype: An end of the junction does not agree with germline; a read error may underlie this. This sequence joins TRBV27 and TRBJ1-2; perhaps TRBD1 as D (6 bases). This CDR3 spans 15 amino acids. CDR1 and CDR2 from the germline V gene are MNHEY and SMNVEV (reference sequence). The CDR3 is CASSGGGPIHYGYIF. DNA of the CDR3: TGTGCCAGCAGTGGGGGGGGGCCTATCCACTATGGCTACATCTTC.

This clonotype was observed many times. V gene TRBV11-2 combines with J gene TRBJ2-7; D gene ambiguous. CDR1 and CDR2 from the germline V gene are SGHAT and FQNNGV. This CDR3 has 15 residues. V lost 4 bases, J lost 2 bases, and 15 bases lay in between. CDR3: CASSSTMTVTYEQYF. DNA of the CDR3: TGTGCCAGCAGCTCAACGATGACGGTGACCTACGAGCAGTACTTC.

The J gene is TRBJ2-5, the V gene TRBV20-1; 8 bases are a match to TRBD2. CDR1 and CDR2 from the germline V gene are DFQATT and SNEGSKA (reference sequence). Trimming removed 5 bases from V and 1 base from J; junction bases left unmatched: 3. This CDR3 comprises 13 residues. The CDR3 loop reads CSASTSVQETQYF. CDR3 in DNA: TGCAGTGCTTCGACTAGCGTCCAAGAGACCCAGTACTTC.

This clonotype was recorded at least ten times. The rearrangement joins TRBV13 to TRBJ1-5, with 7 bases identical to TRBD1. Germline loops: CDR1 PRHDT, CDR2 FYEKMQ (reference sequence). Unmatched junction bases numbered 5, after V lost 0 bases and J lost 3 bases. The CDR3 is 16 amino acids. The CDR3 region is CASSLGRGGLNQPQHF. The CDR3 DNA sequence: TGTGCCAGCAGCTTAGGCCGAGGGGGCCTCAATCAGCCCCAGCATTTT.

The chain recombines TRBV27 with TRBJ2-5; TRBD2 aligns across 8 bases. With 6 bases clipped from V and 5 bases from J, the junction kept 11 bases outside the gene matches. This CDR3 spans 15 amino acids. Germline lookup yields CDR1 MNHEY and CDR2 SMNVEV (reference sequence). The CDR3 nucleotides are TGTGCCAGCAGCAGCTCTGCGGGAGGAGTGGAGACCCAGTACTTC. Translation: CASSSSAGGVETQYF.

There are a few counts of this clonotype. V is TRBV7-9 and J is TRBJ2-2; the D is unclear. Germline values: CDR1 SEHNR, CDR2 FQNEAQ (reference sequence). Trimming left V 5 bases short and J 8 bases short, with 9 bases between. The CDR3 consists of 12 residues. The CDR3 sequence is CASSHGRGELFF. In DNA, the CDR3 is TGTGCCAGCAGCCATGGTCGGGGGGAGCTGTTTTTT.

The chain is built from TRBV5-1 and TRBJ1-2, with TRBD1 identical over 8 bases. The CDR3 totals 15 residues. Germline CDR1 is SGHRS and CDR2 is YFSETQ. V trimming: 3 bases; J trimming: 4 bases; junction bases outside the gene matches: 8. The CDR3 here is CASSSAGGRGYGYTF. The CDR3 DNA follows: TGCGCCAGCAGCTCGGCAGGGGGCAGAGGCTATGGCTACACCTTC.

This chain links TRBV7-2 with TRBJ2-2, with TRBD1 matching 7 bases. Germline assignment: CDR1 SGHTA and CDR2 FQGNSA. V lost 11 bases to trimming and J lost 3 bases; unmatched junction nucleotides: 9. The CDR3 has 14 residues. The CDR3 sequence is CASRGTVDTGELFF. The DNA for the CDR3 is TGTGCCTCCAGGGGGACAGTAGACACCGGGGAGCTGTTTTTT.

The chain combines TRBV7-3 with TRBJ2-4; a weak D match, TRBD1 (6 bases). This CDR3 region has 14 residues. Per the germline V gene, CDR1 is SGHTA and CDR2 is FQGTGA. Trimming pared 3 bases from V and 6 bases from J, leaving 12 bases between. The CDR3 protein is CASSFNRDSNIQYF. CDR3 DNA: TGTGCCAGCAGCTTCAACAGGGATTCAAACATTCAGTACTTC. The whole variable domain, filled in from reference TRBV7-3 and TRBJ2-4, reads GAGVSQTPSNKVTEKGKYVELRCDPISGHTALYWYRQSLGQGPEFLIYFQGTGAADDSGLPNDRFFAVRPEGSVSTLKIQRTERGDSAVYLCASSFNRDSNIQYFGAGTRLSVL.

The V call is TRBV7-2, the J call TRBJ2-5, with D perhaps assigned TRBD1 or TRBD2 (5 bases each). V lost 5 bases to trimming and J lost 1 base, with 14 bases between them. Germline V lookup: CDR1 SGHTA, CDR2 FQGNSA. This CDR3 is built from 15 residues. For the CDR3, the DNA is TGTGCCAGCAGCCAAGGGGCGGGCGGCCAAGAGACCCAGTACTTC. Its protein product is CASSQGAGGQETQYF.

The table lists this clonotype with many counts. The chain couples TRBV27 to TRBJ2-7; the D is unclear. This CDR3 spans 14 amino acids. CDR1 MNHEY and CDR2 SMNVEV come from the germline V gene (reference sequence). V lost 4 bases to trimming and J lost 5 bases, with 15 bases between them. CDR3 in DNA: TGTGCCAGCAGTTCACCTACTGGGCTGAACGAGCAGTACTTC. It is translated as CASSSPTGLNEQYF.

The chain combines TRBV28 with TRBJ2-5; D is possibly TRBD2 (6 bases). Trimming removed 3 bases from V and 1 base from J, with 15 bases in between. The CDR3 has 16 residues. CDR1 is MDHEN and CDR2 is SYDVKM in the germline V gene. DNA of the CDR3: TGTGCCAGCAGTTTTTTTAGCGGACCGTCCCAAGAGACCCAGTACTTC. Its translation is CASSFFSGPSQETQYF.

The chain links TRBV6-1 to TRBJ2-7; a possible D gene is TRBD1 (6 bases). This CDR3 spans 15 amino acids. Trimming shortened V by 6 bases and J by 2 bases, and 17 bases separated the two germline ends. From germline, CDR1 is MNHNS and CDR2 SASEGT. As DNA, the CDR3 is TGTGCCAGCAGCCCCCGAGGGGGTCTACCCTACGAGCAGTACTTC. Its protein is CASSPRGGLPYEQYF.

This clonotype came up many times. The CDR3 reads CASSTTGVDYGYTF. The DNA of the CDR3 is TGTGCCAGCTCAACAACAGGGGTTGACTATGGCTACACCTTC. The genes are TRBV18 and TRBJ1-2; 7 bases align to TRBD1. V shed 5 bases and J 3 bases; nucleotides not matched to a gene: 6. CDR1 is KGHSH, CDR2 LQKENI, per germline. This CDR3 has 14 residues.

A word on this clonotype: No conserved phenylalanine or tryptophan ends this CDR3, so it is likely a read error. The J gene is TRBJ2-5, the V gene TRBV15; D is unclear. CDR1 LNHNV and CDR2 YYDKDF come from the germline V gene (reference sequence). V shed 2 bases and J shed 4 bases, with 11 bases lying between them. CDR3 length equals 14 residues. CDR3 residues: CATSRLTSRETQYL. CDR3 in DNA: TGTGCCACCAGCAGACTTACCTCACGAGAGACCCAGTACCTC.

This clonotype was counted many times. This chain joins TRBV4-3 and TRBJ1-5; D is perhaps TRBD1 (6 bases). The CDR3 has 15 residues. The V gene's germline CDR1 is LGHNA and CDR2 YSLEER. The V end lost 0 bases, the J end lost 5 bases, and 11 bases lay between the germline ends. CDR3 sequence reads: CASSQDRGAHQPQHF. In DNA form, the CDR3 reads TGCGCCAGCAGCCAAGATCGGGGGGCTCATCAGCCCCAGCATTTT.

V usage is TRBV7-9 and J usage is TRBJ2-7; 9 bases match TRBD1. Germline trimming cut 5 bases from V and 2 bases from J; bases unmatched to any gene: 4. This CDR3 is built from 14 residues. Germline loops: CDR1 SEHNR, CDR2 FQNEAQ (reference sequence). CDR3 in DNA: TGTGCCAGCAGCCACCGGGACAGGGCCTACGAGCAGTACTTC. It encodes CASSHRDRAYEQYF. Full variable domain (rest looked up from reference TRBV7-9 and TRBJ2-7): DTGVSQNPRHKITKRGQNVTFRCDPISEHNRLYWYRQTLGQGPEFLTYFQNEAQLEKSRLLSDRFSAERPKGSFSTLEIQRTEQGDSAMYLCASSHRDRAYEQYFGPGTRLTVT.

The chain has TRBV6-1 and TRBJ1-1; D uncertain. Trimming cost V 1 base and J 11 bases, with 11 bases left between them. CDR3 length: 12 residues. CDR1 and CDR2 (germline): MNHNS, SASEGT. CDR3 bases: TGTGCCAGCAGTGAAGACGGGCCTAGGGCTTTCTTT. Its protein product is CASSEDGPRAFF.

J is TRBJ1-6 and V is TRBV3-1, with a weak D call TRBD1 (5 bases). The V gene's germline CDR1 is LGHDT and CDR2 YNNKEL (reference sequence). The CDR3 runs 15 residues. Between the trimmed V and J ends, which lost 1 base and 7 bases, there was a span of 11 bases. CDR3 nucleotide sequence: TGTGCCAGCAGCCAAGTCGGCAGGGTGAATTCACCCCTCCACTTT. Its protein is CASSQVGRVNSPLHF.

V and J are TRBV9 and TRBJ2-5; 8 bases line up with TRBD2. This CDR3 spans 18 amino acids. J lost 5 bases, V lost 5 bases, and 20 bases had no gene match. Germline V gene lookup returns CDR1 SGDLS and CDR2 YYNGEE. The CDR3: CASSKEVGLVGGGETQYF. The CDR3 coding sequence is TGTGCCAGCAGTAAGGAAGTGGGACTAGTGGGAGGGGGGGAGACCCAGTACTTC.

The gene calls are TRBV14 and TRBJ2-7; 7 nucleotides match TRBD1. This CDR3 has 15 residues. V was pared by 4 bases and J by 0 bases, with 6 bases of the junction left unmatched. CDR1 is SGHDN, CDR2 FVKESK, per germline. CDR3 residues: CASSPTDRNSYEQYF. The CDR3 nucleotides read TGTGCCAGCAGCCCGACGGACAGGAACTCCTACGAGCAGTACTTC.

In its sample, this clonotype was seen many times. This chain connects TRBV10-3 to TRBJ2-2, with D unclear. CDR1 is ENHRY and CDR2 is SYGVKD in the germline V gene. The CDR3 runs to 14 residues. V lost 8 bases, J lost 0 bases, and 10 bases lay in between. CDR3 sequence reads: CAIPAASNTGELFF. In DNA, the CDR3 is TGTGCCATCCCCGCGGCTTCGAACACCGGGGAGCTGTTTTTT.

This clonotype was detected many times. The V call is TRBV12-3 or TRBV12-4, the J call TRBJ1-1, with D possibly matching TRBD1 (6 bases). Between the trimmed V and J ends, which lost 4 bases and 6 bases, there was a span of 18 bases. The length of the CDR3 is 15 residues. CDR3 in amino acids: CASSSYRVSGPEAFF. CDR3 bases: TGTGCCAGCAGTTCCTACAGGGTTTCGGGGCCTGAAGCTTTCTTT.

This clonotype was seen only a few times. This may arise from a read error, as a much more abundant clone is one base away. The chain has TRBV28 and TRBJ1-5, with D possibly being TRBD1 (5 bases). The CDR3 is 15 residues long. V shed 5 bases and J shed 8 bases, with 19 bases lying between them. From germline, CDR1 is MDHEN and CDR2 SYDVKM. CDR3 sequence reads: CASSAGAERGKPQHF. CDR3 in DNA: TGTGCCAGCAGTGCCGGGGCAGAGAGGGGAAAGCCCCAGCATTTT.

In its sample, this clonotype was seen many times. The chain has TRBV28 and TRBJ2-7, with 7 bases aligning to TRBD1. The V gene's germline CDR1 is MDHEN and CDR2 SYDVKM. The ends lost 5 bases at V and 3 bases at J; junction bases unmatched: 4. This CDR3 comprises 13 residues. In DNA form, the CDR3 reads TGTGCCAGCAGTACCGGGACAGTCTACGAGCAGTACTTC. Amino acids: CASSTGTVYEQYF.

This clonotype was counted at least ten times. The chain links TRBV6-1 to TRBJ1-5; no reliable D call. Germline CDR1 MNHNS, CDR2 SASEGT. The CDR3 has 18 residues. Trimming cost V 2 bases and J 4 bases, with 21 bases left between them. CDR3 amino acids: CASSERATVEWSNQPQHF. CDR3 nucleotides: TGTGCCAGCAGTGAAAGGGCTACAGTGGAGTGGAGTAATCAGCCCCAGCATTTT.